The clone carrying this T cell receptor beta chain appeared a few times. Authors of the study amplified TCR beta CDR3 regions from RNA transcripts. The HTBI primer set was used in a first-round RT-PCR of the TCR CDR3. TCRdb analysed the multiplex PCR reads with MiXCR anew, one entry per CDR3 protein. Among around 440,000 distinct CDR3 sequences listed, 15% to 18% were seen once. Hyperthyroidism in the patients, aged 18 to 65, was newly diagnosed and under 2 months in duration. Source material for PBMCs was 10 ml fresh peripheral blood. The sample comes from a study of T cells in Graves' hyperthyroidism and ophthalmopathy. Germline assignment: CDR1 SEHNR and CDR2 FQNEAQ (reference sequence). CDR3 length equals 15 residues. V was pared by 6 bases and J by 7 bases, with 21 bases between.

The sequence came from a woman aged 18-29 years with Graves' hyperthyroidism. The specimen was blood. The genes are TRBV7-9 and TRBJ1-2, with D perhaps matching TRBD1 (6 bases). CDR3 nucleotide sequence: TGTGCCAGCAGAAAAGAGGGGGGGCCGAACGGTGGCTACACCTTC. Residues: CASRKEGGPNGGYTF. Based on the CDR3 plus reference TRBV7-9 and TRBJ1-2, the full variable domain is DTGVSQNPRHKITKRGQNVTFRCDPISEHNRLYWYRQTLGQGPEFLTYFQNEAQLEKSRLLSDRFSAERPKGSFSTLEIQRTEQGDSAMYLCASRKEGGPNGGYTFGSGTRLTVV.